This T cell receptor (beta chain) appears in the sequencing data of a study of graft-versus-host responses after intestinal transplantation. Study at large: Recipients obtained multivisceral, liver-intestinal, or isolated intestinal transplants. Induction using anti-thymocyte globulin, followed by tacrolimus and steroids for two to three years, was given to all recipients. Notes on the study in general: Maximum circulating GvH clone levels tracked with early post-transplant HvG decreases. GvH clones occurred in recipient marrow; some first appeared in ileum or blood.

J was trimmed by 8 bases and V by 3 bases; bases with no gene match: 4. In germline, CDR1 is SGHNT, CDR2 YYREEE (reference sequence). The CDR3 has 15 amino acids. Repertoires were generated with immunoSEQ multiplex PCR, while TCRdb's copy carries only in-frame clones and drops some. The repertoire holds roughly 89,000 clones, more than 85% seen once, with around 0.18% in the top ten. Note on this clone: Its cognate antigen is unknown.

The rearrangement joins TRBV5-4 to TRBJ2-1; 14 nucleotides align to TRBD2. The clonotype was recovered from a human donor who received an intestinal transplant. The sample here was unstimulated CD4+ T cells sorted from spleen or lymph node cells, taken before intestinal transplant. Written as DNA, the CDR3 is TGTGCCAGCAGCTCCGGGACTAGCGGGAGTGATGAGCAGTTCTTC. It is translated as CASSSGTSGSDEQFF.